The 2 T cell receptor beta chains below all came from one sample that was sequenced in a study of cytomegalovirus exposure and HLA in healthy donors. The PCR made use of 60 Vbeta and 13 Jbeta primers. Produced via immunoSEQ multiplex PCR; TCRdb's table is partial and in-frame only. The sample lists around 200,000 clones, 82% occurring once. Sequencing was carried out using PBMCs. Receptors originate from a man aged 35 to 55 in good health and CMV-seropositive.

The J gene is TRBJ1-5, the V gene TRBV27; TRBD1 aligns across 9 bases. The germline V gene has CDR1 MNHEY and CDR2 SMNVEV (reference sequence). With V trimmed by 8 bases and J by 7 bases, 3 bases remained unmatched. The CDR3 is made up of 12 amino acids. CDR3: CASAQGAQPQHF. CDR3 in DNA: TGTGCCAGCGCACAGGGGGCCCAGCCCCAGCATTTT.

This clone has just one count. The chain has TRBV28 and TRBJ2-3; 8 nucleotides agree with TRBD2. This CDR3 has 16 amino acids. The ends lost 7 bases at V and 6 bases at J; junction bases unmatched: 15. Looked up from germline, CDR1 is MDHEN and CDR2 is SYDVKM. CDR3 bases: TGTGCCAGCACCCCAAGACTACGGGAGGGGTCGGATACGCAGTATTTT. It translates to CASTPRLREGSDTQYF.